This T cell receptor (beta chain) was retrieved from a study of shared clonotypes between healthy human individuals. Study at large: The study enrolled a couple of women and a few men aged 18 to 49.

This clone was observed a single time. Its antigen is undetermined. Sequenced by immunoSEQ multiplex PCR; TCRdb stores in-frame clones only, minus some. Here the sample spans millions of clones, 85% to 95% being singletons. Notes on the study in general: Clonotypes that were shared across a handful of donors made up approximately 5% of naive CD4 clonotypes. Compared with clonotypes that all four donors shared, non-shared clonotypes had lower generation probabilities.

The receptor was isolated from a young man in good health. The sequenced material came from naive CD4+ T cells sorted from blood. The subset here: CD45RA+ positively selected.

This CDR3 is CASSSILRKETQYF. In DNA, the CDR3 is TGTGCCAGCAGCTCGATACTTCGAAAAGAGACCCAGTACTTC. The rearrangement links TRBV5-4 to TRBJ2-5; D is ambiguous. The germline V gene has CDR1 SGHNT and CDR2 YYREEE (reference sequence). The CDR3 is 14 amino acids. Between the trimmed V and J ends, which lost 3 bases and 3 bases, there was a span of 12 bases.